This T cell receptor (beta chain) is drawn from a study of blood T cell repertoires in COVID-19. The assay was immunoSEQ multiplex PCR, and TCRdb's table has in-frame clones only and misses some. The sample lists 180,000 or so clones, around four fifths seen once, with roughly 14% in the top ten. The CDR3 spans 12 residues. Trimming took 5 bases from V and 1 from J, leaving 6 bases between them. Germline values: CDR1 SGDLS, CDR2 YYNGEE. The receptor comes from a woman in her 70s with COVID-19, enrolled during active disease. Sequenced input: peripheral blood. This chain connects TRBV9 to TRBJ1-2, with unresolved D. The CDR3 loop reads CASSRDNYGYTF. CDR3 nucleotides: TGTGCCAGCAGTCGGGATAACTATGGCTACACCTTC.